The present entry profiles one T cell receptor (beta chain) with its context. Its antigen remains unknown. The entry originates in a study of identical twins. MiXCR, run by TCRdb on the 5' RACE reads, gives a single entry per CDR3 protein. The sample lists 450,000 to 600,000 distinct CDR3 sequences; 20% to 25% were seen once. Points from the study as a whole: A cross-sectional statistical analysis, not follow-up of the same donors, supported the conclusions. Out-of-frame sharing of TCR alpha in monozygotic twins was underestimated by models.

The CDR3 is made up of 14 amino acids. Deletions cut 7 bases from V and 2 bases from J, with 14 bases between. Germline V gene sequence: CDR1 MNHNS, CDR2 SASEGT. The same data also went into a second study, on yellow fever vaccine responses in identical twins.

This chain uses TRBV6-1 with TRBJ2-5; D possibly corresponds to TRBD2 (6 bases). Sample: CD4+ T cells sorted from blood. This receptor was obtained from a woman under 30 in good health. The CDR3 region is CASTLHRGQETQYF. CDR3 DNA: TGTGCCAGCACCCTCCATCGGGGGCAAGAGACCCAGTACTTC.